One sample yielded the 10 T cell receptor beta chains listed below, sequenced in a study of CD8+CD57+ T cells in acquired aplastic anemia. TCR beta VDJ combinations and CDR3 sequences were profiled from genomic DNA. TCRdb redid the calling of the reads with MiXCR, one entry per CDR3 protein. The table lists roughly 290,000 distinct CDR3 sequences, under 60% of them singletons, with 1% to 1.5% in the top ten. Individuals selected for sequencing had exhibited CD8+CD57+ cell expansion on flow cytometry. Material for sequencing was sorted CD4+, CD8+, or CD8+CD57+ T cells (not recorded which) from PBMCs. The receptors stem from a human donor with aplastic anemia.

This clonotype appeared many times. This chain uses TRBV19 with TRBJ1-5; no firm D call. The CDR3 consists of 14 residues. V was trimmed by 1 base and J by 2 bases, leaving 6 bases between them. Per the germline V gene, CDR1 is LNHDA and CDR2 is SQIVND (reference sequence). The CDR3 nucleotides read TGTGCCAGTAGTATAGTCACGGGCAATCAGCCCCAGCATTTT. It encodes CASSIVTGNQPQHF.

V is TRBV15 and J is TRBJ2-2; no clear D. Germline V gives CDR1 LNHNV, CDR2 YYDKDF (reference sequence). The CDR3 is 16 residues long. Trimming stripped 2 bases from V and 6 bases from J, with 16 bases between. The CDR3 sequence: CATSRSPIDTPGELFF. The CDR3 DNA follows: TGTGCCACCAGCAGATCCCCAATTGACACCCCCGGGGAGCTGTTTTTT.

This clonotype has at least ten counts. The chain joins TRBV3-1 to TRBJ2-7; D perhaps matches TRBD1 (5 bases). The CDR3 has 13 residues. Per the germline V gene, CDR1 is LGHDT and CDR2 is YNNKEL (reference sequence). The ends were cut back, 3 bases at V and 6 bases at J, with 12 bases in the middle. The CDR3 DNA follows: TGTGCCAGCAGCCAGCAGGGTGTTATCGAGCAGTACTTC. It encodes CASSQQGVIEQYF.

This clonotype has more than one count but fewer than ten. The chain uses TRBV9 and TRBJ2-1; D gene uncertain. The CDR3 is 13 amino acids. Germline V gene data show CDR1 as SGDLS and CDR2 as YYNGEE. V lost 0 bases to trimming and J lost 4 bases, with 5 bases between them. CDR3 coding DNA: TGTGCCAGCAGCGTAGCGCATTACAATGAGCAGTTCTTC. Its protein is CASSVAHYNEQFF.

By share, this clonotype ranks as medium-sized. The chain employs TRBV4-1 and TRBJ1-1, with D possibly being TRBD1 (5 bases). The germline V gene has CDR1 MGHRA and CDR2 YSYEKL. CDR3 length: 16 amino acids. V gave up 0 bases and J gave up 1 base, with 12 bases separating them. The CDR3 nucleotides read TGCGCCAGCAGCCAAGAACAGACAGATGCGAACACTGAAGCTTTCTTT. Translating gives CASSQEQTDANTEAFF.

On this clonotype: Germline and junction disagree at one end, which may indicate a read error. The chain joins TRBV6-5 to TRBJ2-7; D is unresolved. Germline values: CDR1 MNHEY, CDR2 SVGAGI. The CDR3 runs to 8 residues. The DNA of the CDR3 is TGTGCCAGCAACGAACAGTACTTC. This codes for CASNEQYF.

In its sample, this clonotype was seen once. J is TRBJ1-2 and V is TRBV19, with D unclear. This CDR3 comprises 14 residues. With 6 bases removed from V and 4 bases from J, the gap between germline ends came to 15 bases. Germline V gene lookup returns CDR1 LNHDA and CDR2 SQIVND (reference sequence). In nucleotides, the CDR3 is TGTGCCAGTAGAAGGGCTGATCCGTCCTATGGCTACACCTTC. Translation gives CASRRADPSYGYTF.

This CDR3 is CATSRATGLGNSPLHF. In nucleotides, the CDR3 is TGTGCCACCAGCAGAGCGACAGGGCTGGGTAATTCACCCCTCCACTTT. The chain joins TRBV15 to TRBJ1-6; 7 positions match TRBD1. Looked up from germline, CDR1 is LNHNV and CDR2 is YYDKDF (reference sequence). The CDR3 loop spans 16 amino acids. The V and J ends lost 1 base and 6 bases, in that order; junction bases with no gene match: 6.

The gene calls are TRBV2 and TRBJ1-6; D unclear. The V gene's germline CDR1 is SNHLY and CDR2 FYNNEI. This CDR3 has 15 residues. V lost 2 bases and J 9 bases, leaving 14 bases between the germline ends. The CDR3 nucleotides read TGTGCCAGCAGTGAAATTGGGTTCCAAGGTTCACCCCTCCACTTT. It codes for CASSEIGFQGSPLHF.

The V gene is TRBV7-9, the J gene TRBJ1-2; 12 nucleotides line up with TRBD1. After removal of 3 bases from V and 6 bases from J, the junction contained 2 bases not matched to a gene. The CDR3 is 14 residues long. Germline assignment: CDR1 SEHNR and CDR2 FQNEAQ (reference sequence). The CDR3 DNA follows: TGTGCCAGCAGCTTTGGGACAGGGGGCGATGGCTACACCTTC. Translating gives CASSFGTGGDGYTF.